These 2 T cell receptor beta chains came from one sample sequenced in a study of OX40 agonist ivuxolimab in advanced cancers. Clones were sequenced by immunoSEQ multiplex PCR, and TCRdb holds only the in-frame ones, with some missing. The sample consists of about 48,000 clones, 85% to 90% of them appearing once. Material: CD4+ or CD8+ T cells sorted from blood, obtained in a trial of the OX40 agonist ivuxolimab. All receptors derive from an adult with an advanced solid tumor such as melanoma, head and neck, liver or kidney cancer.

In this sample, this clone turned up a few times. The CDR3 loop reads CASSAYEQYF. The CDR3 DNA sequence: TGTGCCAGCAGTGCCTACGAGCAGTACTTC. The chain is built from TRBV2 and TRBJ2-7, with D uncertain. CDR1 SNHLY and CDR2 FYNNEI come from the germline V gene. The CDR3 has 10 residues. Trimming removed 4 bases at V and 2 bases at J, with 0 bases between. Based on the CDR3 plus reference TRBV2 and TRBJ2-7, the full variable domain is EPEVTQTPSHQVTQMGQEVILRCVPISNHLYFYWYRQILGQKVEFLVSFYNNEISEKSEIFDDQFSVERPDGSNFTLKIRSTKLEDSAMYFCASSAYEQYFGPGTRLTVT.

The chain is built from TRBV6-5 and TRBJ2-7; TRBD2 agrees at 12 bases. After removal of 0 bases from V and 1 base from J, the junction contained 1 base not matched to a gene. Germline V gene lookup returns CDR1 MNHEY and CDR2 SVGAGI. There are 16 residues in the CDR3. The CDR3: CASSYSTSGRSYEQYF. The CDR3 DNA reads TGTGCCAGCAGTTACTCTACTAGCGGGAGGTCCTACGAGCAGTACTTC.